This T cell receptor beta chain stems from a study of blood T cell repertoires in COVID-19. Study information: Sites across the United States, Italy and Spain contributed samples from acute and convalescent COVID-19. Nucleic acid was either cDNA or gDNA, and it came from T cells, B-cell-depleted T cells, or PBMCs.

Patients at the Seattle site were enrolled during active infection and followed longitudinally. Germline CDR1 reads SGHTA; CDR2 reads FQGNSA. The CDR3 runs to 16 residues. The ends were cut back, 1 base at V and 0 bases at J, with 7 bases in the middle. This clone was observed once. The repertoire was sequenced with immunoSEQ multiplex PCR; TCRdb's copy has only in-frame clones and lacks some. Altogether a few hundred thousand clones are present, 85% to 90% being singletons, with the ten largest covering 2.1%. The sequence was obtained from a woman aged 55 to 70 with COVID-19, enrolled during active disease. Sequencing was carried out using peripheral blood. The chain recombines TRBV7-2 with TRBJ1-6; no definite D call. CDR3 amino acids: CASSLEWSSYNSPLHF. DNA for the CDR3: TGTGCCAGCAGCTTAGAATGGAGCTCCTATAATTCACCCCTCCACTTT.